Included here is one T cell receptor beta chain sequence, with context. The antigen is undetermined. The data were taken from a study of T cell repertoires in cytomegalovirus infection. On the study more broadly: It can be stated that public TCR beta signatures indicated CMV infection as well as a matching HLA type. Study findings and constraints: The cumulative frequency of public TCR beta families distinguished individuals who carried CMV together with the relevant HLA. HLA-C-restricted CMV clonotypes gave the most frequent clonotype in two of eight donors.

TCRdb re-called the reads through MiXCR, storing one row per CDR3 protein. The sample lists around 630,000 distinct CDR3 sequences, 20% to 25% occurring once. Source material: CD8+ T cells from PBMCs. The source of this sequence is a human donor in good health (CMV status not recorded). Some clones in this sample may be carry-over from other donors' samples.

CDR3 nucleotide sequence: TGCAGCGTTGACCCTACAGGGGGCTCCTACAATGAGCAGTTCTTC. It translates to CSVDPTGGSYNEQFF. The rearrangement joins TRBV29-1 to TRBJ2-1; 8 bases are shared with TRBD1. The CDR3 length is 15 residues. Germline V gene sequence: CDR1 SQVTM, CDR2 ANQGSEA. Trimming at V came to 3 bases and at J to 0 bases, leaving 4 bases not matched to a gene.